This record concerns one TCR beta chain sequence. Its antigen is as yet unknown. These data originate in a study of graft-versus-host responses after intestinal transplantation. Study context: Induction using anti-thymocyte globulin, followed by tacrolimus and steroids for roughly 3 years, was given to all recipients.

The CDR3 length is 14 residues. V was pared by 0 bases and J by 1 base, with 6 bases between. Germline values: CDR1 MNHEY, CDR2 SVGAGI. Profiling relied on immunoSEQ multiplex PCR, and the TCRdb table lists in-frame clones only, not all of them. This table holds 90,000 to 120,000 clones, more than 75% found once. Study results and limitations: Subjects displaying graft-donor T cell macrochimerism possessed elevated graft-versus-host to host-versus-graft clonal ratios inside allografts. Detection of GvH clones occurred in recipient marrow, and some had their first appearance in ileum or blood. HvG clone declines early post-transplant were associated with peak circulating GvH levels.

The receptor's source is a human donor who received an intestinal transplant. The sequenced sample was unstimulated CD4+ T cells sorted from spleen or lymph node cells, obtained before intestinal transplant. This chain links TRBV6-5 with TRBJ2-5; D not resolved. The CDR3 loop is CASSYSRFQETQYF. Written as DNA, the CDR3 is TGTGCCAGCAGTTACTCGAGGTTCCAAGAGACCCAGTACTTC.